These T cell receptor beta chains were read from a single sample in a study of CD8+CD57+ T cells in acquired aplastic anemia. MiXCR was run by TCRdb on the reads, yielding one entry per CDR3 protein. The data show hundreds of thousands of distinct CDR3 sequences, 60% to 80% seen once. Sequenced: sorted CD4+, CD8+, or CD8+CD57+ T cells (not recorded which) from PBMCs. The source of these receptors is a human donor in good health, serving as a control. The CDR3 runs from the conserved cysteine through the conserved F or W. The order of the fields is clone size, V gene, J gene, CDR3 protein. Size is omitted from some rows. Given values are once, few, many or a class for expanded clones.

clone size: many; V gene: TRBV6-2/TRBV6-3; J gene: TRBJ1-2; CDR3 protein: CASGRSNYGYTF
clone size: NA; V gene: TRBV24-1; J gene: TRBJ2-2; CDR3 protein: CATSDRGGDNEELFF
clone size: many; V gene: TRBV9; J gene: TRBJ2-1; CDR3 protein: CASNKWGDRGYNEQFF
clone size: NA; V gene: TRBV5-1; J gene: TRBJ1-1; CDR3 protein: CASSLAGRGTTEAFF
clone size: many; V gene: TRBV6-2/TRBV6-3; J gene: TRBJ2-1; CDR3 protein: CASTRGGAMNEQFF
clone size: NA; V gene: TRBV7-2; J gene: TRBJ1-3; CDR3 protein: CASSQPDQGGNTIYF
clone size: NA; V gene: TRBV2; J gene: TRBJ2-7; CDR3 protein: CAREKRGTYEQYF
clone size: NA; V gene: TRBV7-2; J gene: TRBJ1-2; CDR3 protein: CASSVTRTDTQYYTF
clone size: many; V gene: TRBV19; J gene: TRBJ1-1; CDR3 protein: CASSIGRGPFGNTEAFF
clone size: NA; V gene: TRBV7-3; J gene: TRBJ2-2; CDR3 protein: CASSFRLADQEPLF
clone size: many; V gene: TRBV7-7; J gene: TRBJ2-2; CDR3 protein: CASSRGTEAGELFF
clone size: NA; V gene: TRBV12-5; J gene: TRBJ1-2; CDR3 protein: CATSLDYGYTF
clone size: many; V gene: TRBV5-5; J gene: TRBJ1-4; CDR3 protein: CASSLAGGQGEKLFF
clone size: NA; V gene: TRBV3-1; J gene: TRBJ2-7; CDR3 protein: CASSQDTVQGLSWGYEQYF
clone size: NA; V gene: TRBV29-1; J gene: TRBJ1-6; CDR3 protein: CSFSSADGSPLHF
clone size: NA; V gene: TRBV7-2; J gene: TRBJ2-7; CDR3 protein: CASSQEDKLYYEQYF
clone size: NA; V gene: TRBV19; J gene: TRBJ1-1; CDR3 protein: CASSPGQGMNTEAFF
clone size: many; V gene: TRBV7-2; J gene: TRBJ1-2; CDR3 protein: CASSLAGGYTF
clone size: NA; V gene: TRBV7-9; J gene: TRBJ2-3; CDR3 protein: CASSLLARDPHTQYF
clone size: NA; V gene: TRBV7-2; J gene: TRBJ1-5; CDR3 protein: CASSQQGPRNQPQHF
clone size: NA; V gene: TRBV29-1; J gene: TRBJ2-1; CDR3 protein: CSVEGGREQFF
clone size: NA; V gene: TRBV7-2; J gene: TRBJ2-1; CDR3 protein: CASSFNHSNEQFF
clone size: NA; V gene: TRBV24-1; J gene: TRBJ2-3; CDR3 protein: CASSVSPHGTDTQYF
clone size: once; V gene: TRBV9; J gene: TRBJ1-2; CDR3 protein: CASYQDEVYTF
clone size: few; V gene: TRBV19; J gene: TRBJ1-2; CDR3 protein: CASSISPTTYGYTF
clone size: many; V gene: TRBV4-2; J gene: TRBJ2-1; CDR3 protein: CASSPRGQRESYNEQFF
clone size: many; V gene: TRBV9; J gene: TRBJ1-2; CDR3 protein: CASSPSGTGNYGYTF
clone size: NA; V gene: TRBV20-1; J gene: TRBJ1-2; CDR3 protein: CSARLSLVPDTF
clone size: NA; V gene: TRBV7-6; J gene: TRBJ2-3; CDR3 protein: CASSLRRPTSSTSYF
clone size: few; V gene: TRBV5-1; J gene: TRBJ2-5; CDR3 protein: CASSPGGAQETQYF
clone size: few; V gene: TRBV7-3; J gene: TRBJ2-5; CDR3 protein: CASSVALAGGRETQYF
clone size: NA; V gene: TRBV20-1; J gene: TRBJ2-7; CDR3 protein: CSARPPPGTLLYEQYF
clone size: many; V gene: TRBV20-1; J gene: TRBJ1-2; CDR3 protein: CSARAAENYGYTF
clone size: NA; V gene: TRBV7-2; J gene: TRBJ1-6; CDR3 protein: CASSFSPAQGSQYHF
clone size: NA; V gene: TRBV7-3; J gene: TRBJ1-1; CDR3 protein: CASRVDIMNTEAYF
clone size: NA; V gene: TRBV10-3; J gene: TRBJ1-2; CDR3 protein: CAISDAWANGYTF
clone size: NA; V gene: TRBV5-1; J gene: TRBJ2-5; CDR3 protein: CASSLEGSGKETQYF
clone size: NA; V gene: TRBV7-3; J gene: TRBJ2-7; CDR3 protein: CASSYPQRTYTQYF
clone size: NA; V gene: TRBV20-1; J gene: TRBJ1-1; CDR3 protein: CSARRRGLGEAFF
clone size: NA; V gene: TRBV6-2/TRBV6-3; J gene: TRBJ2-3; CDR3 protein: CASSTSGLLLTDTQYF
clone size: once; V gene: TRBV15; J gene: TRBJ1-4; CDR3 protein: CATRGEGEYEKLFF